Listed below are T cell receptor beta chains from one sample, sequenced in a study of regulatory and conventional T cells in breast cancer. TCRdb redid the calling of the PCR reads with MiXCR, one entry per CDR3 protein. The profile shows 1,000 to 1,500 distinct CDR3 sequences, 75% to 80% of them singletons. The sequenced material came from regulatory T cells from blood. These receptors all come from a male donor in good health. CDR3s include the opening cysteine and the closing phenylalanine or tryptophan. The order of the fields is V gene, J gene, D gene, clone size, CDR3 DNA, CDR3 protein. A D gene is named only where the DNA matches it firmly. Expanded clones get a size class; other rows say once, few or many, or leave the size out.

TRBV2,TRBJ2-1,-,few,TGTGCCAGCAGTGAGGGGTTCCTTGAAGGGGGGCAGTTCTTC,CASSEGFLEGGQFF
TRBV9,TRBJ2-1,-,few,TGTGCCAGCGGGACCGGACCCTACAATGAGCAGTTCTTC,CASGTGPYNEQFF
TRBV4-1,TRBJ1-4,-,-,TGCGCCAGCAGCCAATACCACCGGATCAATGAAAAACTGTTTTTT,CASSQYHRINEKLFF
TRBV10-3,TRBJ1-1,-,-,TGTGCCATCAGTGAGAGGGACACTGAAGCTTTCTTT,CAISERDTEAFF
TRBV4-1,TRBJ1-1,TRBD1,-,TGCGCCAGCAGCCGGGGCCAGGGGGTTCCGAACACTGAAGCTTTCTTT,CASSRGQGVPNTEAFF
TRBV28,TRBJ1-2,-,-,TGTGCCACCGAGAAGCACTATGGCTACACCTTC,CATEKHYGYTF
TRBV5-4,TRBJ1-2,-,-,TGTGCCTCAAGGGCCGGGGCGCAGTATGGCTACACCTTC,CASRAGAQYGYTF
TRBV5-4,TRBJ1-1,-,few,TGTGCCAGCAGCTCCCTCATGAACACTGAAGCTTTCTTT,CASSSLMNTEAFF
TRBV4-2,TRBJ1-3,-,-,TGTGCCAGCAGCCAAGAGGGGCAGGCCCCCTCTGGAAACACCATATATTTT,CASSQEGQAPSGNTIYF
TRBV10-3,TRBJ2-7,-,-,TGTGCCATCAGCCGCCTCTACGAGCAGTACTTC,CAISRLYEQYF
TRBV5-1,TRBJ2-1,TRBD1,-,TGCGCCACCTCCAGGCGGGACAGGCGCAATGAGCAGTTCTTC,CATSRRDRRNEQFF
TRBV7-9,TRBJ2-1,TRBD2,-,TGTGCCAGCATTAGGAAGCGGGGCCATTCCGATGAGCAGTTCTTC,CASIRKRGHSDEQFF
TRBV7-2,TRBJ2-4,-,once,TGTGCCAGCAGCTTAATGGGACATGAAAACATTCAGTACTTC,CASSLMGHENIQYF
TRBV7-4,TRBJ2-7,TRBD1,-,TGTGCCAGCACCTTAGACAGGGCAACCTACGAGCAGTACTTC,CASTLDRATYEQYF
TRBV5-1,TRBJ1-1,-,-,TGCGCCAGCAGCTCCGCCAGCGGAAAAGCTTTCTTT,CASSSASGKAFF
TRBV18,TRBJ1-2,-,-,TGTGCCAGCTCACCGCAGCCAGTCCATCGTTATGGCTACACCTTC,CASSPQPVHRYGYTF
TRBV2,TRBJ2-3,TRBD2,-,TGTGCCAGCAATTTAGCGGGGGCTAATACAGATACGCAGTATTTT,CASNLAGANTDTQYF
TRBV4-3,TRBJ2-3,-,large,TGCGCCAGCAGCCAAGAGGGTATGGATACGCAGTATTTT,CASSQEGMDTQYF
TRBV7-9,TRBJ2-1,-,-,TGTGCCAGCAATTGGGGGGATTACAATGAGCAGTTCTTC,CASNWGDYNEQFF
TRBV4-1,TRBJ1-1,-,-,TGCGCCAGCAGCCAAGGCCCCGCCGTTGGGGCTTTCTTT,CASSQGPAVGAFF
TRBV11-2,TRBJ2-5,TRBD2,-,TGTGCCAGCAGTCCACGACTAGCGAAAGAGACCCAGTACTTC,CASSPRLAKETQYF
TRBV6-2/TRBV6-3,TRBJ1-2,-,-,TGTGCCAGCAGTTACCCACCAGGGGTCTATGGCTACACCTTC,CASSYPPGVYGYTF
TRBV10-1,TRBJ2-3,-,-,TGCGCCAGCAGTGATCCATCCGGAACTTCTAGCACAGATACGCAGTATTTT,CASSDPSGTSSTDTQYF
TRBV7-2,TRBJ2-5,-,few,TGTGCCAGCAGCATTTTGGGACGTGAAGAGACCCAGTACTTC,CASSILGREETQYF
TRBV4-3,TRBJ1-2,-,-,TGCGCCAGCAGCCAAGGGTCCGGGGGCGCAGGTGGCTACACCTTC,CASSQGSGGAGGYTF
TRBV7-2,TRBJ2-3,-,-,TGTGCCAGCAGCCCCAGGGTAGGAGATACGCAGTATTTT,CASSPRVGDTQYF